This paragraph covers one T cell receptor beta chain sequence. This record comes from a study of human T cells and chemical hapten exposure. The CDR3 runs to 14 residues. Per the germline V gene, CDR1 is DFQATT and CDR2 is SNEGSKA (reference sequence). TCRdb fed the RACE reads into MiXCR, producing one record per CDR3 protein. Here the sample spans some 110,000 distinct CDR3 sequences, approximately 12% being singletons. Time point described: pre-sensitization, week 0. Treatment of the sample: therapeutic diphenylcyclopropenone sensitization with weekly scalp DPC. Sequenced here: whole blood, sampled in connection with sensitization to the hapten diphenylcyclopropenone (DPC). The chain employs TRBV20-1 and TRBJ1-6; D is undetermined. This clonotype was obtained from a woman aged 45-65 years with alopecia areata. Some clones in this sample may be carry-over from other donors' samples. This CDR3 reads CRPEWISYNSPLHF. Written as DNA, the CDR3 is TGCAGGCCCGAGTGGATCTCCTATAATTCACCCCTCCACTTT.